This T cell receptor beta chain was captured in a study of shared clonotypes between healthy human individuals. Sequenced by immunoSEQ multiplex PCR; TCRdb stores in-frame clones only, minus some. The sample holds about 470,000 clones; about 85% are singletons and the top ten take roughly 13%. Sequencing was performed on PBMCs. This receptor was taken from a middle-aged woman in good health. Some clones in this sample may be carry-over from other donors' samples.

CDR3: CASSFERPYNEQFF. The CDR3 DNA sequence: TGCGCCAGCAGCTTCGAGCGGCCCTACAATGAGCAGTTCTTC. The chain couples TRBV5-1 to TRBJ2-1; TRBD2 might be the D (5 bases). Trimming pared 2 bases from V and 2 bases from J, leaving 8 bases between. Looked up from germline, CDR1 is SGHRS and CDR2 is YFSETQ. The CDR3 is 14 amino acids.